The 10 T cell receptor beta chains below all came from one sample that was sequenced in a study of persistence of HIV-infected CD4 T cells. This was the immunoSEQ version 4 assay in survey mode. Method: immunoSEQ multiplex PCR; TCRdb's copy keeps in-frame clones and lacks some. The sample consists of around 28,000 clones, roughly 78% of them appearing once. Lysates of CMV-infected fibroblasts at 10 ug/mL stimulated these cells. Sorted nonresponding memory CD4+ T cells were CD40L-negative, CD69-negative, CD45RO-high. Which antigens these TCRs recognize remains unknown. This specimen was CD4+ T cells sorted from PBMCs after roughly 20-hour stimulation, taken from a patient who received antiretroviral therapy. The receptors derive from an adult man with HIV who was CMV-seropositive.

This clone was found once. This chain connects TRBV2 to TRBJ1-3; D is unclear. CDR1 SNHLY and CDR2 FYNNEI come from the germline V gene. V was shortened by 4 bases and J by 1 base, with 14 bases between the two germline ends. The CDR3 is 16 amino acids. CDR3: CASSAPGIPSGNTIYF. In DNA form, the CDR3 reads TGTGCCAGCAGTGCCCCGGGTATACCTTCTGGAAACACCATATATTTT.

This rearrangement joins TRBV7-9 to TRBJ2-7, with unresolved D. There are 14 residues in the CDR3. Per germline, CDR1 SEHNR and CDR2 FQNEAQ (reference sequence). Trimming cost V 0 bases and J 4 bases, with 10 bases left between them. Here the CDR3 reads CASSLAILTYEQYF. The DNA of the CDR3 is TGTGCCAGCAGCTTAGCGATACTCACATACGAGCAGTACTTC.

The chain links TRBV12-3 or TRBV12-4 to TRBJ1-6; 7 nucleotides line up with TRBD1. The trim removed 7 bases at V and 7 bases at J, leaving 4 bases unmatched. CDR3 length equals 13 residues. Written as DNA, the CDR3 is TGTGCCAGCAAGGGACAGTACAATTCACCCCTCCACTTT. Translating gives CASKGQYNSPLHF.

This clone was picked up one time. The J gene is TRBJ2-7, the V gene TRBV5-1; 10 nucleotides match TRBD1. V shed 4 bases, J shed 5 bases, and the junction held 6 bases outside the gene matches. Germline CDR1 SGHRS, CDR2 YFSETQ. This CDR3 comprises 14 residues. The DNA for the CDR3 is TGCGCCAGCAGCATAAGACAGGGGGCTCACGAGCAGTACTTC. It yields the protein CASSIRQGAHEQYF.

The rearrangement joins TRBV7-3 to TRBJ2-1; 11 bases align to TRBD2. V was clipped by 3 bases and J by 6 bases; unmatched bases: 4. Germline loops: CDR1 SGHTA, CDR2 FQGTGA. The CDR3 extends over 15 amino acids. DNA for the CDR3: TGTGCCAGCAGCTTGATTAGCGGGGGGGCCAATGAGCAGTTCTTC. This translates into CASSLISGGANEQFF.

The chain links TRBV19 to TRBJ2-5; D is unclear. The CDR3 runs 14 residues. Trimming removed 3 bases at V and 1 base at J, with 9 bases between. The germline V gene has CDR1 LNHDA and CDR2 SQIVND (reference sequence). The CDR3 DNA follows: TGTGCCAGTAGTATGGCGGTCGGCCAAGAGACCCAGTACTTC. Protein sequence: CASSMAVGQETQYF.

This sequence joins TRBV7-6 and TRBJ2-1; D tentatively reads TRBD1 or TRBD2 (6 bases each). The CDR3 contains 15 residues. CDR1 SGHVS and CDR2 FNYEAQ come from the germline V gene. Trimming left V 0 bases short and J 8 bases short, with 14 bases between. In nucleotides, the CDR3 is TGTGCCAGCAGCTTAGCGATGGGGGGCCTAGATGAGCAGTTCTTC. Translation gives CASSLAMGGLDEQFF. Drawing the rest from reference TRBV7-6 and TRBJ2-1, the complete variable domain is GAGVSQSPRYKVTKRGQDVALRCDPISGHVSLYWYRQALGQGPEFLTYFNYEAQQDKSGLPNDRFSAERPEGSISTLTIQRTEQRDSAMYRCASSLAMGGLDEQFFGPGTRLTVL.

The chain couples TRBV2 to TRBJ2-1, with D perhaps matching TRBD1 or TRBD2 (5 bases each). The CDR3 contains 16 residues. In germline, CDR1 is SNHLY, CDR2 FYNNEI. V was pared by 4 bases and J by 3 bases, with 16 bases between. The CDR3 spells CASSVVGASRYNEQFF. The CDR3 DNA is TGTGCCAGCAGTGTGGTAGGGGCTAGCCGCTACAATGAGCAGTTCTTC. The whole variable domain, filled in from reference TRBV2 and TRBJ2-1, reads EPEVTQTPSHQVTQMGQEVILRCVPISNHLYFYWYRQILGQKVEFLVSFYNNEISEKSEIFDDQFSVERPDGSNFTLKIRSTKLEDSAMYFCASSVVGASRYNEQFFGPGTRLTVL.

The rearrangement uses TRBV6-5 and TRBJ2-5; D may match TRBD1 or TRBD2 (6 bases each). V lost 7 bases to trimming and J lost 5 bases, with 20 bases between them. The germline V gene has CDR1 MNHEY and CDR2 SVGAGI. The CDR3 is 15 residues long. The CDR3: CASTGLWGARETQYF. The CDR3 region has the DNA TGTGCCAGCACCGGCCTTTGGGGGGCAAGGGAGACCCAGTACTTC.

The CDR3 DNA reads TGTGCCAGCAGTTTTAGACAGGCGCCAGATACGCAGTATTTT. It translates to CASSFRQAPDTQYF. V and J are TRBV28 and TRBJ2-3, with D maybe TRBD1 (6 bases). The ends were cut back, 3 bases at V and 4 bases at J, with 11 bases in the middle. The germline gives CDR1 MDHEN, CDR2 SYDVKM. The CDR3 consists of 14 residues.